Described below is a single T cell receptor (beta chain) sequence and its context. Per the original data handling: Cell counts per sample came from amplifying reference gene primers. Method: immunoSEQ multiplex PCR; TCRdb's copy keeps in-frame clones and lacks some. For V, J and clone size, that table is used; D and trimming come from the DNA. Among under 150,000 clones listed, over 75% were seen once. This CDR3 is 14 amino acids long. CDR1 is SNHLY and CDR2 is FYNNEI in the germline V gene. The V end was cut by 1 base, the J end by 6 bases, with 12 bases between. This study enrolled people aged roughly 18 to 90 from approximately 24 US geographic areas. Which cohort a participant joined came from the clinical history participants gave. Each recovered donor of Cohort 3 presented with two negative PCRs, clearance, or symptom resolution. This sample stems from a study of blood T cell repertoires in COVID-19.

The chain couples TRBV2 to TRBJ1-2; maybe TRBD1 (5 bases). This receptor was identified in a woman in her forties or fifties who had recovered from COVID-19. The specimen was PBMCs or T cells enriched from blood (not recorded which). The CDR3 DNA sequence: TGTGCCAGCAGTGAAGGCGCAGGGTGGGATGGCTACACCTTC. This codes for CASSEGAGWDGYTF.